Listed below are T cell receptor beta chains from one sample, sequenced in a study of regulatory T cells in long-lasting Graves disease. TCRdb recomputed calls from the multiplex PCR reads with MiXCR, one row per CDR3 protein. The data contain around 500,000 distinct CDR3 sequences, less than 25% of them singletons. The sample in question was peripheral blood mononuclear cells (PBMCs), obtained when the disease was refractory, from a patient treated with antithyroid drugs. These receptors were taken from a female donor with Graves disease. Each CDR3 is given with its conserved first and last residue. The D gene is left open where the match is weak. Clone size appears in some rows only: once, few, many, or a class for an expanded clone.

V	D	J	size	DNA	CDR3
TRBV28	.	TRBJ1-5	few	TGTGCCAGCAGTTTAAGGGGCAGGGGAGGAATTCAGCCCCAGCATTTT	CASSLRGRGGIQPQHF
TRBV20-1	.	TRBJ2-1	.	TGCAGTGCTAGAGATCTTAAGAGGGGGGCGGGGCCACTCGTTGAGCAGTTCTTC	CSARDLKRGAGPLVEQFF
TRBV6-1	.	TRBJ1-1	few	TGTGCCAGCAGTAAACGGACAGTTAACACTGAAGCTTTCTTT	CASSKRTVNTEAFF
TRBV15	TRBD1	TRBJ2-7	few	TGTGCCACCAGCAGAGCGGGACAGGGCTACGAGCAGTACTTC	CATSRAGQGYEQYF
TRBV20-1	TRBD2	TRBJ2-5	few	TGCAGTGCAGCGGGACTAGCGCGATTAGAGACCCAGTACTTC	CSAAGLARLETQYF
TRBV12-3/TRBV12-4	.	TRBJ1-6	many	TGTGCCAGCAGTTTAGGCCCCCATAATTCACCCCTCCACTTT	CASSLGPHNSPLHF
TRBV25-1	TRBD1	TRBJ1-1	.	TGTGCCAGCAGTGAATGGGGACAGGGGATGAACACTGAAGCTTTCTTT	CASSEWGQGMNTEAFF
TRBV9	.	TRBJ2-2	.	TGTGCCAGCAGCGTAGAGGTGGGAGGGAACACCGGGGAGCTGTTTTTT	CASSVEVGGNTGELFF
TRBV7-6	.	TRBJ2-7	few	TGTGCCAGCAGCGCCCTGACTATTCCTACCTACGAGCAGTACTTC	CASSALTIPTYEQYF
TRBV20-1	TRBD1	TRBJ1-1	many	TGCAGTGCTAGGCCCTCGCTTGGACAGGGGAACACTGAAGCTTTCTTT	CSARPSLGQGNTEAFF
TRBV11-2	.	TRBJ1-1	many	TGTGCCAGCAGCTCTTTCCGATGGGACACTGAAGCTTTCTTT	CASSSFRWDTEAFF
TRBV6-1	TRBD1	TRBJ2-7	.	TGTGCCAGCAGTCAGACAGGGACACCCTACAAGCAGTACTTC	CASSQTGTPYKQYF
TRBV19	TRBD1	TRBJ2-7	many	TGTGCCAGTAGTCTTCCGTCGCGGGACAGGGAACGCGAGCAGTACTTC	CASSLPSRDREREQYF
TRBV19	TRBD2	TRBJ2-2	once	TGTGCCAGTAGTATTGGGGGGACTAGTAACACCGGGGAGCTGTTTTTT	CASSIGGTSNTGELFF
TRBV28	TRBD1	TRBJ2-7	few	TGTGCCAGCAGCCTAAACGCCGGGACAGGGATGACCTACGAGCAGTACTTC	CASSLNAGTGMTYEQYF
TRBV28	.	TRBJ2-7	few	TGTGCCAGCAGTTTACTTTTGCAGGGGACCCACGAGCAGTACTTC	CASSLLLQGTHEQYF
TRBV7-6	TRBD1	TRBJ2-7	few	TGTGCCAGCAGCCAAGGACAGGGAACCCCCTACGAGCAGTACTTC	CASSQGQGTPYEQYF
TRBV5-1	TRBD1	TRBJ2-7	many	TGCGCCAGCAGCCACAACGGACAGGGATACGAGCAGTACTTC	CASSHNGQGYEQYF
TRBV5-1	.	TRBJ2-3	.	TGCGCCAGCAGCTTGGGCAGGGTGGAAGGTGATACGCAGTATTTT	CASSLGRVEGDTQYF
TRBV2	TRBD2	TRBJ2-5	many	TGTGCCAGCAGGGGACTAGAAGAGACCCAGTACTTC	CASRGLEETQYF
TRBV5-8	TRBD1	TRBJ1-1	few	TGTGCCAGCAGATTGACAGGGGGAGCTGAAGCTTTCTTT	CASRLTGGAEAFF
TRBV12-3/TRBV12-4	.	TRBJ2-5	many	TGTGCCAGCAGGGACGGCGGGACACTCATGGAGACCCAGTACTTC	CASRDGGTLMETQYF
TRBV30	.	TRBJ1-5	many	TGTGCCTGGAGTCAAGGAGGGGTGAGCAATCAGCCCCAGCATTTT	CAWSQGGVSNQPQHF
TRBV6-1	TRBD1	TRBJ2-5	few	TGTGCCAGCAGCCTTCACCGGACAGGGTTCCAGGAGACCCAGTACTTC	CASSLHRTGFQETQYF
TRBV20-1	.	TRBJ2-5	.	TGCAGTGCTAGAAGTCCGGATGAGACCCAGTACTTC	CSARSPDETQYF
TRBV12-3/TRBV12-4	TRBD1	TRBJ1-5	many	TGTGCCAGCAGAGATGGGACAGGCCGAAATCAGCCCCAGCATTTT	CASRDGTGRNQPQHF
TRBV12-3/TRBV12-4	.	TRBJ2-3	few	TGTGCCAGCAGTTTCTTCGGGGTCACAGATACGCAGTATTTT	CASSFFGVTDTQYF
TRBV20-1	TRBD2	TRBJ2-1	few	TGCAGTGCTAGAGATCCAGGACTAGCGGGAGCAGATGAGCAGTTCTTC	CSARDPGLAGADEQFF
TRBV12-3/TRBV12-4	.	TRBJ1-5	many	TGTGCCAGCAGTCCGACCGGCGGGGCCATTCGTTCTCAGCCCCAGCATTTT	CASSPTGGAIRSQPQHF
TRBV28	.	TRBJ2-7	.	TGTGCCAGCAGTTTATTAGGCTGGGGCAGGGAGATCTACGAGCAGTACTTC	CASSLLGWGREIYEQYF
TRBV20-1	.	TRBJ1-1	many	TGCAGTGCTCCCCGTGTGAGGGACACTGAAGCTTTCTTT	CSAPRVRDTEAFF
TRBV6-1	TRBD1	TRBJ1-2	many	TGTGCCAGCAGTCCGACAGGGACCTATGGCTACACCTTC	CASSPTGTYGYTF
TRBV24-1	.	TRBJ1-5	.	TGTGCCACCAGCCTGGGGGGCGGCCTGGGCAATCAGCCCCAGCATTTT	CATSLGGGLGNQPQHF
TRBV4-2	TRBD1	TRBJ2-2	.	TGTGCCAGCAGCCAAGATACAGGACAGGGGGCTATCGGGGAGCTGTTTTTT	CASSQDTGQGAIGELFF
TRBV20-1	.	TRBJ2-2	few	TGCAGTGCCGCGGGGGACAGCACCGGGGAGCTGTTTTTT	CSAAGDSTGELFF
TRBV24-1	.	TRBJ2-1	.	TGTGCCACCAGTGAGGTCGGGAGCTCCTACAATGAGCAGTTCTTC	CATSEVGSSYNEQFF
TRBV28	TRBD2	TRBJ2-7	many	TGTGCCAGCAGCCTCTCAGGACTAGCGACCTACGAGCAGTACTTC	CASSLSGLATYEQYF
TRBV2	TRBD1	TRBJ1-1	.	TGTGCCAGCAGCCACAGCGACAGGGGATCGAACACTGAAGCTTTCTTT	CASSHSDRGSNTEAFF
TRBV7-2	TRBD1	TRBJ2-2	.	TGTGCCAGCAGCTTAAGGCAGGGGGAACGATCCGGGGAGCTGTTTTTT	CASSLRQGERSGELFF
TRBV29-1	TRBD2	TRBJ2-2	.	TGCAGCGCCCTTGTTAGCGGGAGGTTCGGGGAGCTGTTTTTT	CSALVSGRFGELFF
TRBV7-9	.	TRBJ1-2	many	TGTGCCAGCAGCTTCAGTGGGGGGGGCTATGGCTACACCTTC	CASSFSGGGYGYTF
TRBV29-1	.	TRBJ1-5	few	TGCAGCGTTGTTCTCACAGCGAAAAGCAATCAGCCCCAGCATTTT	CSVVLTAKSNQPQHF
TRBV7-2	.	TRBJ2-7	.	TGTGCCAGCAGCCCCCGTTTGCAAAGGGAGCAGTACTTC	CASSPRLQREQYF
TRBV27	.	TRBJ1-1	many	TGTGCCAGCAGGGTCATAAGGAGGGAAGACACTGAAGCTTTCTTT	CASRVIRREDTEAFF
TRBV7-9	.	TRBJ2-5	few	TGTGCCAGCAGCTTAACGTTCCAGGGAAGAGCCCAAGAGACCCAGTACTTC	CASSLTFQGRAQETQYF
TRBV11-2	.	TRBJ2-2	many	TGTGCCAGCAGCTTCCAAACAGGGTACACCGGGGAGCTGTTTTTT	CASSFQTGYTGELFF
TRBV11-2	TRBD2	TRBJ2-1	.	TGTGCCAGCAGCTTAGACTTAGCGGGGAATGAGCAGTTCTTC	CASSLDLAGNEQFF
TRBV19	TRBD1	TRBJ2-6	.	TGTGCCAGTAAACTTCGACAGGGGTCTGGGGCCAACGTCCTGACTTTC	CASKLRQGSGANVLTF
TRBV30	TRBD2	TRBJ2-1	.	TGTGCCGCCCAGGGGACTAGCAGGTCCAATGAGCAGTTCTTC	CAAQGTSRSNEQFF
TRBV5-1	TRBD2	TRBJ2-7	.	TGCGCCAGCAGCTTTCGACTAGCGGGAGATCACGAGCAGTACTTC	CASSFRLAGDHEQYF
TRBV7-2	TRBD2	TRBJ2-7	few	TGTGCCAGCAGCCGGACTAGCGGAACTACCTACGAGCAGTACTTC	CASSRTSGTTYEQYF
TRBV5-1	.	TRBJ1-1	many	TGCGCCAGCAGCCCAGGAAAGACCGGTAGAGAAGCTTTCTTT	CASSPGKTGREAFF
TRBV11-2	.	TRBJ2-7	few	TGTGCCAGCAGCAAGGACCACTACGAGCAGTACTTC	CASSKDHYEQYF
TRBV19	.	TRBJ1-5	few	TGTGCCAGTAGTATTGAAGGGAACAATCAGCCCCAGCATTTT	CASSIEGNNQPQHF
TRBV6-1	.	TRBJ2-7	many	TGTGCCAGTTCTCGACTAGTTAGCGACGAGCAGTACTTC	CASSRLVSDEQYF